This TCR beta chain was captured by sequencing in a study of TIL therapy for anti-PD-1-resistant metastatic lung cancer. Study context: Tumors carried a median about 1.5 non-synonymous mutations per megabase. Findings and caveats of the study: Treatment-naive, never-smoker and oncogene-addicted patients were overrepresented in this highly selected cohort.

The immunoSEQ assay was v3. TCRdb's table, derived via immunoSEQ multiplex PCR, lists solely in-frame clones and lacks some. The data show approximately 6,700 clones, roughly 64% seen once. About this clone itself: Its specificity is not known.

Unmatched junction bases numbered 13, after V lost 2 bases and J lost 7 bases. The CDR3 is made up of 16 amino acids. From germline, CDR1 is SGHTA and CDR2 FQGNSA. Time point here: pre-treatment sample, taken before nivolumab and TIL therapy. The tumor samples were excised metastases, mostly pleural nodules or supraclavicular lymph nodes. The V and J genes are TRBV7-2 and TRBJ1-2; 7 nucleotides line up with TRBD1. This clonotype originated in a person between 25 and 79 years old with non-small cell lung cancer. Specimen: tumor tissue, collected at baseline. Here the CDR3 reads CASSLTQGIGASGYTF. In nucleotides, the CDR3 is TGTGCCAGCAGCTTAACACAGGGGATAGGAGCGAGTGGCTACACCTTC.